This T cell receptor beta chain was identified during a study of cytomegalovirus exposure and HLA in healthy donors. Looking at the study overall: A later analysis reported the 120 or so validation repertoires used the same platform as the roughly 700 first-cohort repertoires. Study-level results: According to reports, the classifier identified cytomegalovirus status with high specificity and sensitivity.

Germline V gene data show CDR1 as MNHNY and CDR2 as SVGAGI (reference sequence). Trimming removed 4 bases at V and 3 bases at J, with 16 bases between. CDR3 length: 15 residues. Produced via immunoSEQ multiplex PCR; TCRdb's table is partial and in-frame only. The table has fewer than 350,000 clones, around 87% seen once. This clone was picked up one time. Antigen specificity is unknown. The J gene is TRBJ2-7, the V gene TRBV6-6; D possibly corresponds to TRBD2 (5 bases). This clonotype was sampled from a woman in her late teens or twenties in good health and CMV-seronegative. The sample was PBMCs. This chain's CDR3 is CASSSTRDYSYEQYF. In nucleotides, the CDR3 is TGTGCCAGCAGTTCCACCCGAGACTACAGCTACGAGCAGTACTTC.